Included here is one TCR beta chain sequence, with context. The record originates from a study of T cells in Graves' hyperthyroidism and ophthalmopathy. Regions amplified from RNA transcripts were the TCR beta CDR3 regions. Primed by the HTBI set, a first-round RT-PCR was run on the TCR CDR3. MiXCR, run by TCRdb on the multiplex PCR reads, gives a single entry per CDR3 protein. The sample consists of around 660,000 distinct CDR3 sequences, 45% of them appearing once. Germline V lookup: CDR1 SGHAT, CDR2 FQNNGV. V gave up 0 bases and J gave up 1 base, with 7 bases separating them. The CDR3 sequence is 15 residues long.

The sample taken for sequencing was peripheral blood or thyroid tissue (not recorded which). This TCR derives from an adult man with Graves' disease, either hyperthyroidism or ophthalmopathy (not recorded which). The V call is TRBV11-2, the J call TRBJ1-3; unclear D gene. CDR3 coding DNA: TGTGCCAGCAGCTTAGATGGGGTATCTGGAAACACCATATATTTT. This encodes CASSLDGVSGNTIYF.